Listed below are T cell receptor beta chains from one sample, sequenced in a study of shared clonotypes between healthy human individuals. Only in-frame clones appear in the TCRdb table, and some are missing; sequencing was by immunoSEQ multiplex PCR. The profile shows about 340,000 clones, over 70% of them singletons. Sequencing was carried out using memory CD4+ T cells sorted from blood. Receptor source: a man under 40 in good health. CDR3s include the opening cysteine and the closing phenylalanine or tryptophan. The D gene is left open where the match is weak. Clone size appears in some rows only: once, few, many, or a class for an expanded clone.

V	D	size	J	DNA	CDR3
TRBV10-1	NA	many	TRBJ2-7	TGCGCCAGCAGCCGGGACGAGGTCATTAACGAGCAGTACTTC	CASSRDEVINEQYF
TRBV7-9	TRBD1	few	TRBJ1-1	TGTGCCAGCAGCTTAAGACAGGGAACTGAAGCTTTCTTT	CASSLRQGTEAFF
TRBV7-9	NA	NA	TRBJ1-1	TGTGCCAGCAGCTTGACTATGAACACTGAAGCTTTCTTT	CASSLTMNTEAFF
TRBV9	NA	NA	TRBJ2-1	TGTGCCAGCACCCGCACCGACTGGTCCTACAATGAGCAGTTCTTC	CASTRTDWSYNEQFF
TRBV6-1	TRBD2	NA	TRBJ2-5	TGTGCCAGCATCCTTAGCGGGAGGGCCGGAGAGACCCAGTACTTC	CASILSGRAGETQYF
TRBV7-6	NA	NA	TRBJ2-5	TGTGCCAGCGGCCCCACCCCGGCTCAAGAGACCCAGTACTTC	CASGPTPAQETQYF
TRBV28	NA	NA	TRBJ2-5	TGTGCCAGCAGTTTGGCTCGCGGCGGAGAGACCCAGTACTTC	CASSLARGGETQYF
TRBV6-1	TRBD2	NA	TRBJ2-1	TGTGCCAGCTCAGCTAGCGGGACAAGTAATGAGCAGTTCTTC	CASSASGTSNEQFF
TRBV18	NA	NA	TRBJ2-7	TGTGCCAGCTCATCCAGCTCCTACGAGCAGTACTTC	CASSSSSYEQYF
TRBV11-1	NA	NA	TRBJ2-3	TGTGCCAGCAGCTTACAACTAACTAGCACAGATACGCAGTATTTT	CASSLQLTSTDTQYF
TRBV27	TRBD1	NA	TRBJ2-6	TGTGCCAGCAGACGGGACAGGGCTGGGGCCAACGTCCTGACTTTC	CASRRDRAGANVLTF
TRBV9	NA	NA	TRBJ2-3	TGTGCCAGCAGCATGTTTACCGGTAGCACAGATACGCAATATTTT	CASSMFTGSTDTQYF
TRBV5-4	NA	NA	TRBJ2-7	TGTGCCAGCAGCTTGGCGCAGGGCGCCTACGAGCAGTACTTC	CASSLAQGAYEQYF
TRBV5-3	TRBD2	NA	TRBJ2-7	TGTGCCAGAAGCCCTAATCCCCGGGGGGGGCCAACCTACGAGCAGTACTTC	CARSPNPRGGPTYEQYF
TRBV5-4	NA	NA	TRBJ2-2	TGTGCCAGCAGTTATCCCGGGGGGGAGCTGTTTTTT	CASSYPGGELFF
TRBV19	TRBD1	NA	TRBJ2-7	TGTGCCAGTAGTATTCGGACAGGGGGCTCCTACGAGCAGTACTTC	CASSIRTGGSYEQYF
TRBV28	NA	NA	TRBJ1-4	TGTGCCAGCAGTTTACCGGGGACATTTAATGAAAAACTGTTTTTT	CASSLPGTFNEKLFF
TRBV19	TRBD1	NA	TRBJ2-1	TGTGCCAGTAGTGTGGGACAGGGTGCAGGTGATGAGCAGTTCTTC	CASSVGQGAGDEQFF
TRBV18	TRBD1	NA	TRBJ2-7	TGTGCCAGCTCACCGCTACGGGACAGGGTTCACGAGCAGTACTTC	CASSPLRDRVHEQYF
TRBV4-3	NA	NA	TRBJ2-6	TGCGCCAGCAGCCAAGTTCCAAGCTCTGGGGCCAACGTCCTGACTTTC	CASSQVPSSGANVLTF
TRBV5-5	NA	NA	TRBJ2-1	TGTGCCAGCAGCTTGGACCGACTGCTGCGGGAGCAGTTCTTC	CASSLDRLLREQFF
TRBV7-9	NA	NA	TRBJ2-7	TGTGCCAGCAGCTTGGGGCTCGCCTACGAGCAGTACTTC	CASSLGLAYEQYF
TRBV19	NA	few	TRBJ2-3	TGTGCCAGTAGTCAACCGGGCGCAGATACGCAGTATTTT	CASSQPGADTQYF
TRBV11-2	TRBD2	NA	TRBJ2-5	TGTGCCAGCAGCTTCGGGACTAGCGGAGGGTACCAAGAGACCCAGTACTTC	CASSFGTSGGYQETQYF
TRBV30	NA	NA	TRBJ1-4	TGTGCCTGGAGTGTACGCAAAGGGGAAAAACTGTTTTTT	CAWSVRKGEKLFF
TRBV7-6	TRBD2	few	TRBJ2-7	TGTGCCAGCAGCTTAGCGCTCGGCGGGAGTGGGGACGAGCAGTACTTC	CASSLALGGSGDEQYF
TRBV13	NA	once	TRBJ1-1	TGTGCCAGCAGCTACAACAGGAACACTGAAGCTTTCTTT	CASSYNRNTEAFF
TRBV6-4	NA	NA	TRBJ2-1	TGTGCCAGCAGTGACAGGGGCTACAATGAGCAGTTCTTC	CASSDRGYNEQFF
TRBV5-1	TRBD2	NA	TRBJ2-7	TGCGCCAGCAGCAATAGCGGGAGCTCCTACGAGCAGTACTTC	CASSNSGSSYEQYF
TRBV5-4	NA	NA	TRBJ1-3	TGTGCCAGCAGCTCGAGGGGAACCGGAAACACCATATATTTT	CASSSRGTGNTIYF
TRBV9	TRBD2	NA	TRBJ2-1	TGTGCCAGCAGCGTCGGGGGACTAGACAATGAGCAGTTCTTC	CASSVGGLDNEQFF
TRBV7-9	TRBD1	NA	TRBJ1-4	TGTGCCAGCAGCTTAGCAGGGGGCTCTGAAAAACTGTTTTTT	CASSLAGGSEKLFF
TRBV28	TRBD2	NA	TRBJ2-3	TGTGCCAGCAGTTCCCCTGGGACTAGCGGGACAGATACGCAGTATTTT	CASSSPGTSGTDTQYF
TRBV6-1	NA	NA	TRBJ2-5	TGTGCCAGCAATGAGGGGTCAGAGACCCAGTACTTC	CASNEGSETQYF
TRBV6-1	NA	once	TRBJ2-1	TGTGCCAGCAGGCGGGGAAACAATGAGCAGTTCTTC	CASRRGNNEQFF
TRBV15	NA	NA	TRBJ1-1	TGTGCCACCAGCAGAGATCTGCAGGGACGGGCTGAAGCTTTCTTT	CATSRDLQGRAEAFF
TRBV10-3	NA	NA	TRBJ2-2	TGTGCCATCAGTGAAGGGACAACGCTTCGGGAGCTGTTTTTT	CAISEGTTLRELFF
TRBV29-1	NA	NA	TRBJ1-2	TGCAGCGTTGTAGGACAGCCCTCTAACTATGGCTACACCTTC	CSVVGQPSNYGYTF
TRBV5-4	NA	NA	TRBJ2-7	TGTGCCAGCAGCTTTGATGGGGACACCGCCTACGAGCAGTACTTC	CASSFDGDTAYEQYF
TRBV7-8	NA	NA	TRBJ2-2	TGTGCCAGCAGCGAGTGGGGAGTGGGGACCGGGGAGCTGTTTTTT	CASSEWGVGTGELFF
TRBV19	NA	NA	TRBJ2-7	TGTGCCAGTAGTATCAGGGGTTGGTACGAGCAGTACTTC	CASSIRGWYEQYF
TRBV5-1	NA	NA	TRBJ2-3	TGCGCCAGCAGCTTAGACACCACAGATACGCAGTATTTT	CASSLDTTDTQYF
TRBV10-1	TRBD1	NA	TRBJ2-1	TGCGCCAGCAGTTTGGGACAGGGGTACTACAATGAGCAGTTCTTC	CASSLGQGYYNEQFF
TRBV5-1	NA	once	TRBJ1-1	TGCGCCAGCAGCTTGAATGGAGAGCTCACTGAAGCTTTCTTT	CASSLNGELTEAFF
TRBV15	NA	NA	TRBJ2-7	TGTGCCACCAGCAGAGGGGTAGGCAGAACAGTCTACGAGCAGTACTTC	CATSRGVGRTVYEQYF
TRBV14	TRBD2	NA	TRBJ2-3	TGTGCCAGCAGCCAAGGACTGGGAGCGGGAGGGAGTGCAGATACGCAGTATTTT	CASSQGLGAGGSADTQYF
TRBV5-4	NA	NA	TRBJ2-7	TGTGCCAGCAGCTTGGATCCGGGAGACTGGAACGAGCAGTACTTC	CASSLDPGDWNEQYF
TRBV11-2	NA	NA	TRBJ1-1	TGTGCCAGCAGCCCCAAGAGGACAGTCGGGGTTTCGAACACTGAAGCTTTCTTT	CASSPKRTVGVSNTEAFF
TRBV7-9	TRBD1	NA	TRBJ1-1	TGTGCCAGCAGCTCCGGGACAGGTTTGCCCCACACTGAAGCTTTCTTT	CASSSGTGLPHTEAFF
TRBV6-1	NA	NA	TRBJ2-5	TGTGCCAGCTCTTTCACTAGCCAAGAGACCCAGTACTTC	CASSFTSQETQYF
TRBV28	NA	once	TRBJ2-7	TGTGCCAGCAGCTCGATTTTCGGGGGGCGGTACGAGCAGTACTTC	CASSSIFGGRYEQYF
TRBV15	NA	NA	TRBJ2-1	TGTGCCACCAGCAGGGGGGGCTCTACAGGGAATGAGCAGTTCTTC	CATSRGGSTGNEQFF
TRBV15	NA	NA	TRBJ2-1	TGTGCCACCAGCCCCCCACTAGGAAATGAGCAGTTCTTC	CATSPPLGNEQFF
TRBV13	NA	NA	TRBJ2-7	TGTGCCAGCAGCTCTACGATGGGCTCCTACGAGCAGTACTTC	CASSSTMGSYEQYF
TRBV6-9	TRBD1	NA	TRBJ1-1	TGTGCCAGCAGTTATTTCAAGGGACAGCCTATGAACACTGAAGCTTTCTTT	CASSYFKGQPMNTEAFF
TRBV18	NA	NA	TRBJ2-5	TGTGCCAGCTCACCATTGGAAGGGGTTGAGACCCAGTACTTC	CASSPLEGVETQYF